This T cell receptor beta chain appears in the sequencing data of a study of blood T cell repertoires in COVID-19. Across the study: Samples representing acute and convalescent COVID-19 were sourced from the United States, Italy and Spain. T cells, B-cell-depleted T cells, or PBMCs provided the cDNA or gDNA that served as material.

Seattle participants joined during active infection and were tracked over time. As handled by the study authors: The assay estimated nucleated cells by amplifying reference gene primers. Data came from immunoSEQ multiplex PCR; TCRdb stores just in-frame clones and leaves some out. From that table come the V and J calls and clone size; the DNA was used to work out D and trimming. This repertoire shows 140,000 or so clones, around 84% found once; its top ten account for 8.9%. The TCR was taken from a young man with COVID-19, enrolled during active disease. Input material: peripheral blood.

In DNA form, the CDR3 reads TGCAGCGTTCTGCAGAACAAGCAGTTCTTC. It is translated as CSVLQNKQFF. The chain joins TRBV29-1 to TRBJ2-1; D is unresolved. Germline V gene lookup returns CDR1 SQVTM and CDR2 ANQGSEA. This CDR3 contains 10 residues. The V gene lost 5 bases and the J gene lost 11 bases, with 10 bases spanning the gap.